This entry is about one T cell receptor (beta chain). Antigen unknown. These data come from a study of cytomegalovirus exposure and HLA in healthy donors. The study, taken as a whole, reports: With high specificity and sensitivity, the classifier reportedly diagnosed cytomegalovirus status. The study recorded 150 to 200 TCR beta chains that were cytomegalovirus-associated.

Between the trimmed V and J ends, which lost 7 bases and 3 bases, there was a span of 13 bases. The length of the CDR3 is 14 residues. Per the germline V gene, CDR1 is MNHNS and CDR2 is SASEGT. This table comes from immunoSEQ multiplex PCR, and its TCRdb copy is limited to in-frame clones, with some not included. Among some 150,000 clones, approximately 86% were seen once, and the ten largest hold 4.5% to 5.5%. This chain joins TRBV6-1 and TRBJ1-5; D gene uncertain. This TCR was recovered from a man younger than 35 in good health and CMV-seropositive. What was sequenced was PBMCs. Written as DNA, the CDR3 is TGTGCCAGCACCACGGGTAGGAACAATCAGCCCCAGCATTTT. This gives the protein CASTTGRNNQPQHF.